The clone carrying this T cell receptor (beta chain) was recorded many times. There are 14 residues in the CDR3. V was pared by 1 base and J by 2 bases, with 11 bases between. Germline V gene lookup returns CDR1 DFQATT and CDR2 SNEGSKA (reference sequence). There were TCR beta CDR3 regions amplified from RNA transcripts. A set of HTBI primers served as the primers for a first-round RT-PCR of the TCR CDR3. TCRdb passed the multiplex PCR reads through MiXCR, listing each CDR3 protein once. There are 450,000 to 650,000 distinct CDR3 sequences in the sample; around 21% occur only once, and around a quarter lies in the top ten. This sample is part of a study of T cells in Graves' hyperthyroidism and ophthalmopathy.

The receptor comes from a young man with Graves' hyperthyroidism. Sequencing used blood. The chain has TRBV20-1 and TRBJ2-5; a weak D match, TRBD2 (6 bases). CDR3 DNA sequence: TGCAGTGCTAGAGTACCGGGACTGCAAGAGACCCAGTACTTC. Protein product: CSARVPGLQETQYF.